This TCR beta chain comes out of a study of T cells in Graves' hyperthyroidism and ophthalmopathy (dated 2019 in TCRdb). At the level of the whole study: Peripheral blood was sampled at the time of initial diagnosis, prior to any treatment. A discovery cohort of approximately 100 patients, roughly 45 with Graves' ophthalmopathy and fewer than 65 with stable Graves' hyperthyroidism, was used to find distinguishing TCR V-J signatures. Prospective prediction of ophthalmopathy was tested in an independent validation cohort of 18 to 20 hyperthyroidism patients and 17 patients who later progressed to ophthalmopathy. For training and testing, the approximately 97 patients in the discovery cohort were randomly divided in a 7:3 ratio. Thyroid tissue and blood T-cell repertoires from about six Graves' hyperthyroidism patients were also compared in the study. Following sampling, methimazole starting at 30 mg daily was given to hyperthyroidism patients, and high-dose intravenous methylprednisolone was given to ophthalmopathy patients. According to the paper, TCR Vbeta CDR3 sequencing was carried out on 135 peripheral blood samples, which came from fewer than 50 ophthalmopathy, about 75 hyperthyroidism and some 17 progressor patients.

The TCR beta CDR3 regions were amplified from the RNA transcripts. The first round of RT-PCR for the TCR CDR3 was performed with the HTBI primer set and the Qiagen OneStep RT-PCR kit. The libraries were constructed in a second round of multiplex PCR and then size-selected and purified. The libraries were sequenced on an Illumina HiSeq2000 using paired-end 100 bp reads. In the source study's methods: SOAPnuke was used to process the raw data, removing reads that contained adapters or uncalled bases, had a mean Phred below 15, or lacked an exact match to the constant primer or identifier. High-quality paired reads were merged using COPE v1.2.5, and each unique nucleotide sequence was defined as a clonotype. Clonotypes were aligned to IMGT TRBV, TRBD and TRBJ reference segments using MiTCR v1.1. Analysis was restricted to V-J combinations with a frequency above 0.0001, which covered 99.2% of repertoires. The TCS score was defined as F50 (clonal expansion) divided by E x V (chaos), with BLOSUM62-based TCRdist calculated between CDR3 peptides within each V-J. Welch's t-statistics and random forest reduced roughly 500 V-J features to fewer than 15, which were used in a naive Bayes classifier (R e1071). The public reads were quality trimmed at Q25 with fastp and then assembled into clones with MiXCR by TCRdb, keeping productive beta chains. Rows with one shared CDR3 protein collapse into an entry with the most common genes and DNA. For this entry, the V and J calls and clone size follow TCRdb and not the study's own pipeline. The table for this sample lists about 500,000 distinct CDR3 sequences; around 15% of them were counted only once. The ten largest clones add up to about 29% of the sample.

Inclusive of the bounding cysteine and phenylalanine, the CDR3 is 13 residues long. Solely the CDR3 DNA is kept, with 39 bases framed from the first base. CDR1 and CDR2, looked up from the germline V gene, are SQVTM and ANQGSEA. In the ophthalmopathy patients, disease was moderately to severely active, with a Clinical Activity Score of 3 or more, a NOSPECS grade of 4 or more, and a duration of less than 3 months. The study excluded patients with uncontrolled infections, other autoimmune diseases, pregnancy or lactation. Diagnoses were established on the basis of clinical symptoms, serum thyroxine and TRAb, thyroid ultrasound, and orbital computed tomography. PBMCs were separated from over 9 ml of fresh peripheral blood using Ficoll-Paque density gradient centrifugation. Trizol reagent was used to extract total RNA, and RNA quality was then checked on an Agilent 2100 Bioanalyzer. The sample holds a few counts of this clonotype. No cognate antigen has been identified for it. One junction end does not reproduce the germline sequence, and a read error may be involved.

What the authors observed across the whole study: Most expanded thyroid clonotypes (frequency above 0.001) were also detected in blood, a finding suggesting that blood repertoires may reflect thyroid immune responses. A 13 V-J signature model separated ophthalmopathy from stable hyperthyroidism, with about 90% sensitivity and about 81% specificity in cross-validation and 80%/75% in testing. During validation, the model predicted progression to ophthalmopathy a median of around 6 months ahead of onset, with roughly 65% sensitivity and 72% to 80% specificity. No statistical method was used to fix the sample size in advance, and group allocation was not hidden from the investigators.

This TCR derives from a woman in her 30s with Graves' ophthalmopathy. Sequencing was carried out using blood. The rearranged chain carries TRBV29-1 and TRBJ1-1, with the identity of the D gene unclear. The bases are TGCGGCGTTAGAATCCGGAAGGACACTGAAGCTTTCTTT. This encodes CGVRIRKDTEAFF.